This entry is about one TCR beta chain. Its antigen is undetermined. Donation came from healthy Caucasian individuals in Russia who were aged roughly 6 to 100. Each sample had at least 6 million PBMCs isolated. The data stem from a study of blood T cells in healthy people across ages. The study's findings and limits: More naive CD4+ cells and higher diversity were found in long-lived than in aged donors.

Then a second PCR, running roughly 7 to 11 cycles, was carried out with a sample-barcoded 5' primer and a J-beta primer mix. TCRdb re-derived calls from the 5' RACE reads in MiXCR, one entry per CDR3 protein. Counted here are over 1,500,000 distinct CDR3 sequences, about two fifths occurring once; the ten biggest clones make up 23%. V was trimmed by 3 bases and J by 3 bases, leaving 9 bases between them. The length of the CDR3 is 13 residues. This sequence was found in a human donor in good health. V is TRBV12-3 or TRBV12-4 and J is TRBJ2-7; D may be TRBD1 (6 bases). The sample consisted of blood. CDR3 in amino acids: CASSFADSYEQYF. DNA of the CDR3: TGTGCCAGCAGTTTTGCGGACAGCTACGAGCAGTACTTC.